A single sample gave rise to the 25 T cell receptor beta chains below, sequenced in a study of cytomegalovirus exposure and HLA in healthy donors. The study ran its PCR with 60 Vbeta and 13 Jbeta primers. Data came from immunoSEQ multiplex PCR; TCRdb stores just in-frame clones and leaves some out. The table records about 160,000 clones, around four fifths of them present only once. Sequencing input: PBMCs. All receptors come from a man under 40 in good health and CMV-seronegative.

CDR3 bases: TGTGCCAGCAGCTACGAACCGGGCAGGGTAGGCGAAAAACTGTTTTTT. Translating it yields CASSYEPGRVGEKLFF. The J gene is TRBJ1-4, the V gene TRBV5-6, with D possibly being TRBD1 (5 bases). Germline CDR1 is SGHDT and CDR2 is YYEEEE. This CDR3 has 16 amino acids. Trimming took off 3 bases at V and 8 bases at J, with 20 bases between the two ends.

V usage is TRBV7-2 and J usage is TRBJ1-1; TRBD1 aligns across 8 bases. CDR1 SGHTA and CDR2 FQGNSA come from the germline V gene. With 6 bases clipped from V and 3 bases from J, the junction kept 6 bases outside the gene matches. The CDR3 loop spans 14 amino acids. CDR3 coding DNA: TGTGCCAGCAGTGTTCAGACAGGGGACACTGAAGCTTTCTTT. Amino acids: CASSVQTGDTEAFF.

This chain joins TRBV5-1 and TRBJ2-7; D possibly corresponds to TRBD1 (7 bases). CDR3 length equals 14 residues. Trimming took 4 bases from V and 1 from J, leaving 12 bases between them. Germline V gene data show CDR1 as SGHRS and CDR2 as YFSETQ. The CDR3, as DNA: TGCGCCAGCAGCATGGGGGGACAGTCCTACGAGCAGTACTTC. Translation: CASSMGGQSYEQYF.

This chain connects TRBV27 to TRBJ2-7; maybe TRBD2 (7 bases). The CDR3 extends over 12 amino acids. Germline lookup yields CDR1 MNHEY and CDR2 SMNVEV (reference sequence). V lost 6 bases, J lost 4 bases, and 10 bases lay in between. In nucleotides, the CDR3 is TGTGCCAGCAGGGGAGGGGGATACGAGCAGTACTTC. It specifies CASRGGGYEQYF.

The rearrangement joins TRBV4-3 to TRBJ2-3; TRBD2 aligns across 7 bases. V lost 4 bases and J lost 2; bases outside the gene matches: 12. The CDR3 is made up of 17 amino acids. Germline V CDR1 and CDR2: LGHNA, YSLEER. The DNA for the CDR3 is TGCGCCAGCAGCCTTGATCGCGCGGGGGATTTCACAGATACGCAGTATTTT. It is translated as CASSLDRAGDFTDTQYF.

This chain links TRBV6-4 with TRBJ2-3; 11 positions agree with TRBD2. Germline assignment: CDR1 MRHNA and CDR2 SNTAGT. V gave up 4 bases and J gave up 4 bases; unmatched junction bases: 1. This CDR3 comprises 14 residues. The CDR3, as DNA: TGTGCCAGCAGTGTAGCGGGAGGGCCAGATACGCAGTATTTT. It specifies CASSVAGGPDTQYF.

The chain uses TRBV5-1 and TRBJ1-2; no definite D call. The germline CDR1 and CDR2 sequences are SGHRS and YFSETQ. Trimming took off 0 bases at V and 8 bases at J, with 17 bases between the two ends. The CDR3 extends over 15 amino acids. CDR3 bases: TGCGCCAGCAGCTTGGACGAGGTAGCGTTCGAGGGCTACACCTTC. It yields the protein CASSLDEVAFEGYTF.

This clone was observed a single time. V gene TRBV29-1 combines with J gene TRBJ1-4, with D possibly matching TRBD1 (6 bases). Trimming shortened V by 5 bases and J by 7 bases, and 11 bases separated the two germline ends. From germline, CDR1 is SQVTM and CDR2 ANQGSEA. There are 12 residues in the CDR3. CDR3 in amino acids: CSVRTVSEKLFF. Here the CDR3 DNA reads TGCAGCGTTAGGACAGTGAGTGAAAAACTGTTTTTT. Drawing the rest from reference TRBV29-1 and TRBJ1-4, the complete variable domain is SAVISQKPSRDICQRGTSLTIQCQVDSQVTMMFWYRQQPGQSLTLIATANQGSEATYESGFVIDKFPISRPNLTFSTLTVSNMSPEDSSIYLCSVRTVSEKLFFGSGTQLSVL.

This chain connects TRBV28 to TRBJ2-1; perhaps TRBD2 as D (5 bases). The CDR3 contains 14 residues. The ends were cut back, 2 bases at V and 3 bases at J, with 8 bases in the middle. Germline CDR1 is MDHEN and CDR2 is SYDVKM. The CDR3 coding sequence is TGTGCCAGCAGTTTACTAGCCAGCTACAATGAGCAGTTCTTC. It codes for CASSLLASYNEQFF.

The DNA of the CDR3 is TGTGCCAGCAGCTTGGGGGGAACCGGGACACAAGAGACCCAGTACTTC. Its translation is CASSLGGTGTQETQYF. This rearrangement joins TRBV5-5 to TRBJ2-5; tentatively, D is TRBD1 (6 bases). CDR1 is SGHKS, CDR2 YYEKEE, per germline (reference sequence). This CDR3 has 16 residues. V lost 0 bases to trimming and J lost 2 bases, with 14 bases between them.

The chain is built from TRBV6-5 and TRBJ1-2; 10 bases are shared with TRBD1. J was trimmed by 7 bases and V by 2 bases; bases with no gene match: 4. Germline V gives CDR1 MNHEY, CDR2 SVGAGI. The CDR3 runs to 14 residues. CDR3 amino acids: CASSYGTGDAGYTF. CDR3 coding DNA: TGTGCCAGCAGTTACGGGACAGGGGATGCTGGCTACACCTTC.

This sequence joins TRBV30 and TRBJ2-7; 7 bases map to TRBD1. CDR3 length: 14 residues. Trimming at V came to 0 bases and at J to 6 bases, leaving 8 bases not matched to a gene. The germline V gene has CDR1 GTSNPN and CDR2 SVGIG (reference sequence). The CDR3 sequence: CAWSVLGRGSEQYF. In DNA, the CDR3 is TGTGCCTGGAGTGTACTAGGCAGGGGGAGCGAGCAGTACTTC.

This clone was seen only once. The chain joins TRBV6-6 to TRBJ2-1; TRBD1 matches 11 bases. Trimming took 10 bases from V and 8 from J; bases not matched to a gene: 10. CDR1 MNHNY and CDR2 SVGAGI come from the germline V gene (reference sequence). The CDR3 sequence is 14 residues long. CDR3 bases: TGTGCCACCGGGACAGGGGGTCTGAGGGATGAGCAGTTCTTC. The encoded protein is CATGTGGLRDEQFF.

The J gene is TRBJ1-2, the V gene TRBV6-1; D is ambiguous. The CDR3 sequence is 15 residues long. CDR1 is MNHNS and CDR2 is SASEGT in the germline V gene. V dropped 3 bases and J dropped 2 bases, with 13 bases sitting between them. CDR3 sequence: CASSDRGRLNYGYTF. The CDR3 DNA follows: TGTGCCAGCAGTGACAGAGGGAGACTAAACTATGGCTACACCTTC.

The chain joins TRBV6-5 to TRBJ2-3; possibly TRBD1 for D (6 bases). The CDR3 sequence is 16 residues long. Germline CDR1 is MNHEY and CDR2 is SVGAGI. V was cut by 0 bases and J by 8 bases, with 18 bases left in between. CDR3 amino acids: CASSYSLQGSLGTQYF. The CDR3 DNA sequence: TGTGCCAGCAGTTACTCTCTCCAGGGGTCCTTGGGTACGCAGTATTTT.

This clone has just one count. The chain links TRBV7-3 to TRBJ2-5; 10 nucleotides line up with TRBD2. Trimming removed 5 bases from V and 5 bases from J; junction bases left unmatched: 8. Germline loops: CDR1 SGHTA, CDR2 FQGTGA. CDR3 length: 15 residues. CDR3 nucleotides: TGTGCCAGCAGCCAAGCGGGGGGGCGCGGTGAGACCCAGTACTTC. Amino acid sequence: CASSQAGGRGETQYF. Variable domain in full (rest from reference TRBV7-3 and TRBJ2-5): GAGVSQTPSNKVTEKGKYVELRCDPISGHTALYWYRQSLGQGPEFLIYFQGTGAADDSGLPNDRFFAVRPEGSVSTLKIQRTERGDSAVYLCASSQAGGRGETQYFGPGTRLLVL.

The rearrangement joins TRBV18 to TRBJ2-7; 7 nucleotides match TRBD1. There are 15 residues in the CDR3. Germline values: CDR1 KGHSH, CDR2 LQKENI. The V gene end was trimmed by 3 bases and the J gene end by 2 bases; junction bases not matched to a gene: 7. CDR3 region: CASSPEQGWTYEQYF. CDR3 DNA: TGTGCCAGCTCACCTGAACAGGGGTGGACCTACGAGCAGTACTTC. Together with reference TRBV18 and TRBJ2-7, the CDR3 gives the full variable domain: NAGVMQNPRHLVRRRGQEARLRCSPMKGHSHVYWYRQLPEEGLKFMVYLQKENIIDESGMPKERFSAEFPKEGPSILRIQQVVRGDSAAYFCASSPEQGWTYEQYFGPGTRLTVT.

This clone has more than one count but fewer than ten. V is TRBV30 and J is TRBJ2-3; 10 bases map to TRBD2. CDR3 length: 15 amino acids. V trimming: 4 bases; J trimming: 3 bases; junction bases outside the gene matches: 7. Germline loops: CDR1 GTSNPN, CDR2 SVGIG (reference sequence). In nucleotides, the CDR3 is TGTGCCTGGACGGGACTAGCGTTCGGGACAGATACGCAGTATTTT. It codes for CAWTGLAFGTDTQYF.

Only one count was recorded for this clone. The chain employs TRBV23-1 and TRBJ2-1; D is unclear. TRBV23-1 falls under the ORF class, with uncertain function. CDR3 length: 14 residues. Trimming removed 5 bases from V and 8 bases from J, with 16 bases in between. CDR3 protein: CASSAADRSDEQFF. The CDR3 DNA reads TGCGCCAGCAGTGCCGCGGATCGGAGCGATGAGCAGTTCTTC.

V usage is TRBV10-3 and J usage is TRBJ2-3, with 9 bases aligning to TRBD2. The germline CDR1 and CDR2 sequences are ENHRY and SYGVKD. CDR3 length: 15 amino acids. V lost 3 bases to trimming and J lost 2 bases; unmatched junction nucleotides: 3. Here the CDR3 reads CAISDTSGPTDTQYF. In DNA, the CDR3 is TGTGCCATCAGTGACACTAGCGGGCCCACAGATACGCAGTATTTT.

The rearrangement links TRBV15 to TRBJ1-5; D not certain. Germline assignment: CDR1 LNHNV and CDR2 YYDKDF (reference sequence). Trimming stripped 8 bases from V and 4 bases from J, with 12 bases between. The CDR3 runs 13 residues. CDR3 residues: CATSRRVNQPQHF. The CDR3 DNA reads as TGTGCCACCTCCAGGCGGGTTAATCAGCCCCAGCATTTT.

V gene TRBV21-1 combines with J gene TRBJ1-5; the table's TRBD1 call for D was not verified on the DNA. TRBV21-1 is recorded as a pseudogene. The CDR3 is 15 residues long. The CDR3 is CASSWGPGGLSPQHF. As DNA, the CDR3 is TGTGCCAGCAGCTGGGGGCCAGGCGGCCTATCGCCCCAGCATTTT.

The rearrangement joins TRBV28 to TRBJ1-2; no reliable D call. Per the germline V gene, CDR1 is MDHEN and CDR2 is SYDVKM. The CDR3 contains 12 residues. Trimming pared 1 base from V and 8 bases from J, leaving 8 bases between. CDR3: CASSLFTRGYTF. CDR3 bases: TGTGCCAGCAGTTTATTTACCAGAGGCTACACCTTC.

For the CDR3, the DNA is TGTGCCAGCAGCAAGACGACAGGGTCAGAGACCCAGTACTTC. This encodes CASSKTTGSETQYF. The J gene is TRBJ2-5, the V gene TRBV28; 7 bases align to TRBD1. CDR1 MDHEN and CDR2 SYDVKM come from the germline V gene. Unmatched junction bases numbered 8, after V lost 6 bases and J lost 4 bases. This CDR3 is built from 14 residues.

This chain links TRBV28 with TRBJ2-1; 7 nucleotides align to TRBD2. The CDR3 runs to 16 residues. Per germline, CDR1 MDHEN and CDR2 SYDVKM. With 6 bases clipped from V and 0 bases from J, the junction kept 8 bases outside the gene matches. The CDR3 loop is CASRHSGRISYNEQFF. The CDR3 bases are TGTGCCAGCAGGCATAGCGGGCGCATCTCCTACAATGAGCAGTTCTTC.